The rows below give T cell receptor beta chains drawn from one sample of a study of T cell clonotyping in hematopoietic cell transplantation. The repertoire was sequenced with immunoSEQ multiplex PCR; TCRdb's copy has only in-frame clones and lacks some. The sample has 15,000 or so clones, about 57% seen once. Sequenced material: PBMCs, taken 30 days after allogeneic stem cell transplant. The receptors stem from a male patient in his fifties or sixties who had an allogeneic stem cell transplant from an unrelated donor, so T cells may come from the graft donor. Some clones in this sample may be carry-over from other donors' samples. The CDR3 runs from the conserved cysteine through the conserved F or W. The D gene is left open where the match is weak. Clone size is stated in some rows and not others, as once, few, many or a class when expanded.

CDR3nt: TGTGCCAGCAAAACCGGGCACGGAACGGATGGCTACACCTTC
CDR3aa: CASKTGHGTDGYTF
d_gene: -
v_gene: TRBV6-5
j_gene: TRBJ1-2
abundance: once

CDR3nt: TGTGCCAGCATGGGTGGGGAGGGGGCTGAGACCCAGTACTTC
CDR3aa: CASMGGEGAETQYF
d_gene: -
v_gene: TRBV25-1
j_gene: TRBJ2-5
abundance: -

CDR3nt: TGTGCCTGGACCCGGGGAGGGGGCGTCAATCAGCCCCAGCATTTT
CDR3aa: CAWTRGGGVNQPQHF
d_gene: TRBD1
v_gene: TRBV30
j_gene: TRBJ1-5
abundance: -

CDR3nt: TGTGCCTGGAGGGGGGACGGGAGGTTCAATGAGCAGTTCTTC
CDR3aa: CAWRGDGRFNEQFF
d_gene: TRBD2
v_gene: TRBV30
j_gene: TRBJ2-1
abundance: -

CDR3nt: TGTGCCAGCAGTTTACTAAGGACAGTCTCCTACGAGCAGTACTTC
CDR3aa: CASSLLRTVSYEQYF
d_gene: -
v_gene: TRBV28
j_gene: TRBJ2-7
abundance: -

CDR3nt: TGTGCCAGCAGTGAATATCAGGCGGCAGGGAGGGAGCAGTACTTC
CDR3aa: CASSEYQAAGREQYF
d_gene: -
v_gene: TRBV25-1
j_gene: TRBJ2-7
abundance: few

CDR3nt: TGTGCCAGCAGCCCCCAGGGTGGAGGGGGCACTGAAGCTTTCTTT
CDR3aa: CASSPQGGGGTEAFF
d_gene: -
v_gene: TRBV7-2
j_gene: TRBJ1-1
abundance: -

CDR3nt: TGTGCCAGCAGTTTATCGATTGGGGATACGCAGTATTTT
CDR3aa: CASSLSIGDTQYF
d_gene: -
v_gene: TRBV27
j_gene: TRBJ2-3
abundance: -

CDR3nt: TGTGCCTGGAGTTTCGGAACAGGAGCCAATCAGCCCCAGCATTTT
CDR3aa: CAWSFGTGANQPQHF
d_gene: -
v_gene: TRBV30
j_gene: TRBJ1-5
abundance: -

CDR3nt: TGTGCCAGCAGTCCAGGGGGGGGCCAAGAGACCCAGTACTTC
CDR3aa: CASSPGGGQETQYF
d_gene: -
v_gene: TRBV2
j_gene: TRBJ2-5
abundance: few

CDR3nt: TGTGCCTACGAGGACAGGGTTGCTGGCTACACCTTC
CDR3aa: CAYEDRVAGYTF
d_gene: TRBD1
v_gene: TRBV30
j_gene: TRBJ1-2
abundance: -

CDR3nt: TGTGCCAGCAGTGAATCTTCGGGCCGGTGGGTTGGCTACACCTTC
CDR3aa: CASSESSGRWVGYTF
d_gene: -
v_gene: TRBV25-1
j_gene: TRBJ1-2
abundance: few

CDR3nt: TGTGCCAGCAGTTTATGGTTGGGGGCCACCGGGGAGCTGTTTTTT
CDR3aa: CASSLWLGATGELFF
d_gene: -
v_gene: TRBV28
j_gene: TRBJ2-2
abundance: -

CDR3nt: TGTGCCTGGGACCGACTACCCCCAAGGGATGAGCAGTTCTTC
CDR3aa: CAWDRLPPRDEQFF
d_gene: -
v_gene: TRBV30
j_gene: TRBJ2-1
abundance: -

CDR3nt: TGTGCCAGCAGTTACTCGAACGCCTATGGCTACACCTTC
CDR3aa: CASSYSNAYGYTF
d_gene: -
v_gene: TRBV6-5
j_gene: TRBJ1-2
abundance: -

CDR3nt: TGTGCCTGGAGTCAGAACAGGGGATATGGCTACACCTTC
CDR3aa: CAWSQNRGYGYTF
d_gene: TRBD1
v_gene: TRBV30
j_gene: TRBJ1-2
abundance: -

CDR3nt: TGTGCCCACGGAGGAGGGGGCCCCCAAGAGACCCAGTACTTC
CDR3aa: CAHGGGGPQETQYF
d_gene: -
v_gene: TRBV30
j_gene: TRBJ2-5
abundance: -

CDR3nt: TGCAGCGTTAGTGGATCAGGGGGCACTGAAGCTTTCTTT
CDR3aa: CSVSGSGGTEAFF
d_gene: TRBD1
v_gene: TRBV29-1
j_gene: TRBJ1-1
abundance: few

CDR3nt: TGTGCCAGCAGTTCCGGGATGACTGAAGCTTTCTTT
CDR3aa: CASSSGMTEAFF
d_gene: -
v_gene: TRBV6-6
j_gene: TRBJ1-1
abundance: -

CDR3nt: TGCGCCAGCAGCCAAGATGCAGGGTCTGGGGCCAACGTCCTGACTTTC
CDR3aa: CASSQDAGSGANVLTF
d_gene: -
v_gene: TRBV4-3
j_gene: TRBJ2-6
abundance: -

CDR3nt: TGTGCCATAGGGACAGGGGATAGCAATCAGCCCCAGCATTTT
CDR3aa: CAIGTGDSNQPQHF
d_gene: TRBD1
v_gene: TRBV10-3
j_gene: TRBJ1-5
abundance: -

CDR3nt: TGTGCCAGCAGGACCTCGGGGAACTATGGCTACACCTTC
CDR3aa: CASRTSGNYGYTF
d_gene: -
v_gene: TRBV28
j_gene: TRBJ1-2
abundance: once

CDR3nt: TGTGCCAGCAGTTTCGGAGCGTACACAGATACGCAGTATTTT
CDR3aa: CASSFGAYTDTQYF
d_gene: -
v_gene: TRBV27
j_gene: TRBJ2-3
abundance: -

CDR3nt: TGCGCCAGCAGCCTACGGGGGGGCTCGGGCACAGATACGCAGTATTTT
CDR3aa: CASSLRGGSGTDTQYF
d_gene: TRBD2
v_gene: TRBV5-1
j_gene: TRBJ2-3
abundance: once

CDR3nt: TGTGCCAGCAGTGACCAGGTTATCTATGGCTACACCTTC
CDR3aa: CASSDQVIYGYTF
d_gene: -
v_gene: TRBV2
j_gene: TRBJ1-2
abundance: -

CDR3nt: TGTGCCAGTAGAAATTCAGGGGAGTATGGCTACACCTTC
CDR3aa: CASRNSGEYGYTF
d_gene: -
v_gene: TRBV19
j_gene: TRBJ1-2
abundance: -

CDR3nt: TGTGCCTGGAGTGTACAAGGGGCCTGGGGCGATGAGCAGTTCTTC
CDR3aa: CAWSVQGAWGDEQFF
d_gene: -
v_gene: TRBV30
j_gene: TRBJ2-1
abundance: -

CDR3nt: TGTGCCACCAGCCCCAGGGACTCTGGGGCCAACGTCCTGACTTTC
CDR3aa: CATSPRDSGANVLTF
d_gene: -
v_gene: TRBV15
j_gene: TRBJ2-6
abundance: -

CDR3nt: TGTGCCTGGAGAGCCGGGACCGAGGAAAAACTGTTTTTT
CDR3aa: CAWRAGTEEKLFF
d_gene: -
v_gene: TRBV30
j_gene: TRBJ1-4
abundance: -

CDR3nt: TGCGCCAGCAGCCAAGGGGGCGAGAACACTGAAGCTTTCTTT
CDR3aa: CASSQGGENTEAFF
d_gene: -
v_gene: TRBV4-3
j_gene: TRBJ1-1
abundance: -

CDR3nt: TGTGCCAGCAGTGCAAGTCCGGGGAACACTGAAGCTTTCTTT
CDR3aa: CASSASPGNTEAFF
d_gene: -
v_gene: TRBV6-5
j_gene: TRBJ1-1
abundance: once

CDR3nt: TGTGCCAGTAGAACTAGACTAGCGGGCACAGATACGCAGTATTTT
CDR3aa: CASRTRLAGTDTQYF
d_gene: TRBD2
v_gene: TRBV19
j_gene: TRBJ2-3
abundance: -

CDR3nt: TGCAGCTTCCACGGTGGCCGTGGCTACACCTTC
CDR3aa: CSFHGGRGYTF
d_gene: -
v_gene: TRBV29-1
j_gene: TRBJ1-2
abundance: few

CDR3nt: TGTGCCAGCAGTGAATTGGGCGGGGTGAACACCGGGGAGCTGTTTTTT
CDR3aa: CASSELGGVNTGELFF
d_gene: -
v_gene: TRBV25-1
j_gene: TRBJ2-2
abundance: -

CDR3nt: TGTGCCAGCAGCTTAGTGCTGGGGGCGCGTACTGAAGCTTTCTTT
CDR3aa: CASSLVLGARTEAFF
d_gene: -
v_gene: TRBV7-2
j_gene: TRBJ1-1
abundance: few

CDR3nt: TGTGCCAGCGGACCGATCAATCAGCCCCAGCATTTT
CDR3aa: CASGPINQPQHF
d_gene: -
v_gene: TRBV28
j_gene: TRBJ1-5
abundance: -

CDR3nt: TGTGCCGGAGGCAGGGGGCTGGATGGCTACACCTTC
CDR3aa: CAGGRGLDGYTF
d_gene: TRBD1
v_gene: TRBV19
j_gene: TRBJ1-2
abundance: few

CDR3nt: TGTGCCTGGAGTGTATACACTGAAGCTTTCTTT
CDR3aa: CAWSVYTEAFF
d_gene: -
v_gene: TRBV30
j_gene: TRBJ1-1
abundance: -

CDR3nt: TGCGCCAGCAGCCAAGATATCGGGCCCCGAAACACCATATATTTT
CDR3aa: CASSQDIGPRNTIYF
d_gene: -
v_gene: TRBV4-3
j_gene: TRBJ1-3
abundance: once

CDR3nt: TGCGCCAGCAGTTCGAACACTGAAGCTTTCTTT
CDR3aa: CASSSNTEAFF
d_gene: -
v_gene: TRBV5-1
j_gene: TRBJ1-1
abundance: few

CDR3nt: TGTGCCTGGAGAGAGGCTTGGGGCAATCAGCCCCAGCATTTT
CDR3aa: CAWREAWGNQPQHF
d_gene: -
v_gene: TRBV30
j_gene: TRBJ1-5
abundance: -

CDR3nt: TGTGCCAGTAGTCCCTTAGACAGGGCCCACGAGCAGTACTTC
CDR3aa: CASSPLDRAHEQYF
d_gene: TRBD1
v_gene: TRBV19
j_gene: TRBJ2-7
abundance: -

CDR3nt: TGTGCCAGCAGTTACACTGGGGACACTGAAGCTTTCTTT
CDR3aa: CASSYTGDTEAFF
d_gene: -
v_gene: TRBV6-5
j_gene: TRBJ1-1
abundance: once

CDR3nt: TGCAGCGTTCTTTCGACAGGGGATACTGGCTACACCTTC
CDR3aa: CSVLSTGDTGYTF
d_gene: TRBD1
v_gene: TRBV29-1
j_gene: TRBJ1-2
abundance: few

CDR3nt: TGTGCCAGTATGAGACAGGGTTGGAATCAGCCCCAGCATTTT
CDR3aa: CASMRQGWNQPQHF
d_gene: TRBD1
v_gene: TRBV19
j_gene: TRBJ1-5
abundance: -

CDR3nt: TGTGCCTGGAGTCTAGCGGGAGTTGAGACCCAGTACTTC
CDR3aa: CAWSLAGVETQYF
d_gene: TRBD2
v_gene: TRBV30
j_gene: TRBJ2-5
abundance: -

CDR3nt: TGCGCCAGCAGCCAAGAAGGGTCCAGGGGGAATCAGCCCCAGCATTTT
CDR3aa: CASSQEGSRGNQPQHF
d_gene: TRBD1
v_gene: TRBV4-1
j_gene: TRBJ1-5
abundance: -

CDR3nt: TGTGCCACCCGGACGACAGGGGTGAGAGGAAACACCATATATTTT
CDR3aa: CATRTTGVRGNTIYF
d_gene: TRBD1
v_gene: TRBV28
j_gene: TRBJ1-3
abundance: -

CDR3nt: TGCAGCGTTGAATACCTGCCCAACTATGGCTACACCTTC
CDR3aa: CSVEYLPNYGYTF
d_gene: -
v_gene: TRBV29-1
j_gene: TRBJ1-2
abundance: -

CDR3nt: TGTGCCAGCAGCTCGGGACAGGGGACATTTGACTATGGCTACACCTTC
CDR3aa: CASSSGQGTFDYGYTF
d_gene: TRBD1
v_gene: TRBV5-6
j_gene: TRBJ1-2
abundance: few

CDR3nt: TGTGCCTGGAGGGGCCAGGGGCCCTACGAGCAGTACTTC
CDR3aa: CAWRGQGPYEQYF
d_gene: -
v_gene: TRBV30
j_gene: TRBJ2-7
abundance: -

CDR3nt: TGTGCCAGCAGTTCCTCACTAGCGGGAGGATACGAGCAGTACTTC
CDR3aa: CASSSSLAGGYEQYF
d_gene: TRBD2
v_gene: TRBV28
j_gene: TRBJ2-7
abundance: -

CDR3nt: TGTGCCAGCAGTTACTCGGGACAGCTGAACACTGAAGCTTTCTTT
CDR3aa: CASSYSGQLNTEAFF
d_gene: TRBD1
v_gene: TRBV6-5
j_gene: TRBJ1-1
abundance: -

CDR3nt: TGTGCCAGTAGTCCCCGACAGGGGCTGGGCGAGCAGTACTTC
CDR3aa: CASSPRQGLGEQYF
d_gene: TRBD1
v_gene: TRBV19
j_gene: TRBJ2-7
abundance: -

CDR3nt: TGTGCCAGCACGGGGGGGGAGGGGGTTGGCACAGATACGCAGTATTTT
CDR3aa: CASTGGEGVGTDTQYF
d_gene: TRBD2
v_gene: TRBV25-1
j_gene: TRBJ2-3
abundance: -

CDR3nt: TGCAGCGTTGAAGTTACTCGAGCGGGACAGGGGTTTGGGGAGACCCAGTACTTC
CDR3aa: CSVEVTRAGQGFGETQYF
d_gene: TRBD1
v_gene: TRBV29-1
j_gene: TRBJ2-5
abundance: -

CDR3nt: TGTGCCAGCAGTCGCCGCGGAGCCAATCAGCCCCAGCATTTT
CDR3aa: CASSRRGANQPQHF
d_gene: -
v_gene: TRBV6-5
j_gene: TRBJ1-5
abundance: -